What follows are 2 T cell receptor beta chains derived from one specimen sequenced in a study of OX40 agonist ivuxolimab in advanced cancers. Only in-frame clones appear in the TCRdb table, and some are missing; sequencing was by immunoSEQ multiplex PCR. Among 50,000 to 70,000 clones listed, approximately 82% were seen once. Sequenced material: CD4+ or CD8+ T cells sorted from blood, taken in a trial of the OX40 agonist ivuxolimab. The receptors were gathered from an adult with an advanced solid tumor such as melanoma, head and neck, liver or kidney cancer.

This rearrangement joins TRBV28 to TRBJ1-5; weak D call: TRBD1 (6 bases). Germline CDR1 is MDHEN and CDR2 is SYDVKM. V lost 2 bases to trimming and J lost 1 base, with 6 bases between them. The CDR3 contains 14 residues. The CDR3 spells CASSLGGSNQPQHF. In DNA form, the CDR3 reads TGTGCCAGCAGTTTAGGGGGCAGCAATCAGCCCCAGCATTTT.

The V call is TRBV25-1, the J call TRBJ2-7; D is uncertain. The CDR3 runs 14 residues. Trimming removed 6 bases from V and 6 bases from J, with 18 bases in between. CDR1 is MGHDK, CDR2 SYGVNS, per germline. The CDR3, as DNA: TGTGCCAGCAGCAAACAGCAGGAGTCAGTCGAGCAGTACTTC. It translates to CASSKQQESVEQYF.